This T cell receptor (beta chain) was profiled in a study of T cell responses to AZD1222 COVID-19 vaccine (dated by TCRdb to the early 2020s). Turning to the overall study: A total of over 230 trial participants underwent TCR sequencing, of whom about 210 had received two doses of AZD1222 and some 25 had received two doses of the MenACWY control vaccine. Trial participants were enrolled into age subgroups of 18-55, 56-69 and 70-plus years, which contained around 150, 29 and 61 TCR-sequenced participants, respectively. The paper's findings and limits, for the study overall: Conclusions about previously exposed vaccinees are limited, since just 6 or 7 AZD1222 recipients were seropositive for SARS-CoV-2 at baseline. The vaccine-associated CD4 TCRs covered the entire spike protein, and the dominant responses fell in regions 160-218 and 743-854. Nearly half of unique spike-specific TCRs reportedly recognized epitopes outside regions mutated in the B.1.351 and B.1.1.7 variants. Most participants were white British and females outnumbered males, and the authors suggested that clonal diversity may have been underestimated. Because no samples from the day 14 peak response were available, repertoires could be characterized only after the peak T cell response. The 56-69-year group was small, and its depth increase did not reach significance, likely because of low power. Spike-specific TCR breadth and depth rose significantly after two AZD1222 doses compared with day 0 and with MenACWY recipients.

About this clone: Its target antigen remains unknown. One base away there is no much larger clone; base qualities are not given.

Explained via the paper, the time point label denotes: about 28 days (+/-7) after the second vaccine dose. This specimen's treatment or condition label, interpreted: meningococcal conjugate vaccine given as trial control. Vaccinee samples were obtained from the UK trials COV001 and COV002, which included a single-blind randomized controlled phase 2/3 trial of AZD1222 (ChAdOx1 nCoV-19) in healthy adults. For TCRbeta chain sequencing, PBMC samples from trial participants were taken at day 0 and at day 28 after the second dose. Taken from the germline V gene (reference sequence), the CDR1 and CDR2 loops are GTSNPN and SVGIG. The V end gives up 6 bases and the J end 6 bases, leaving 8 bases in the junction not matched to a gene. The CDR3 measures 12 amino acids from cysteine to phenylalanine. Only the CDR3 region is kept as DNA, spanning 36 bases read in frame from base 1. The CDR3 regions of human TCRbeta chains were analyzed by immunosequencing. On the study's bioinformatics: Repertoire TCRs were matched against a reference library of SARS-CoV-2-specific TCRs generated with the MIRA antigen-specificity platform. Breadth meant the fraction of unique TCRs that were SARS-CoV-2-associated, whereas depth meant the fraction of total T cells that were SARS-CoV-2-associated. Using the MIRA data, each spike-specific TCR was assigned both to the spike region to which the TCR was reactive and to a CD4 or CD8 class. Log10-transformed breadth and depth values were compared by one-way ANOVA with Sidak's multiple comparisons tests. TCRdb provides this immuneACCESS table in a form limited to in-frame rearrangements. Some clones are lacking; in checked studies, under half of them reflect an unresolved V gene, and why the rest are absent is not known. V and J calls and clone size are those listed in that table; D and trimming were worked out from the DNA. Across this sample there are 44,000 or so clones, with about 80% seen only once. Of the sample, less than 25% is held by the ten largest clones.

Sequencing was performed on peripheral blood, taken 28 days after the second dose of the MenACWY control vaccine. The V gene is TRBV30 and the J gene is TRBJ2-7; 7 of the junction bases match TRBD2. This sequence was found in an adult who received the MenACWY meningococcal vaccine as a control. The CDR3 protein sequence reads: CACRDYGLEQYF. DNA sequence: TGTGCCTGCCGGGACTACGGACTCGAGCAGTACTTC.